The rows below give T cell receptor beta chains drawn from one sample of a study of blood T cell repertoires in COVID-19. TCRdb keeps only in-frame clones here, not all; method: immunoSEQ multiplex PCR. The data contain about 210,000 clones, 85% of them seen just once; the ten biggest clones take up over 15%. What was sequenced was PBMCs or T cells enriched from blood (not recorded which). The receptors were gathered from a man in his forties who had recovered from COVID-19. CDR3s include the opening cysteine and the closing phenylalanine or tryptophan. The D gene is left open where the match is weak. For some rows the clone size is stated as once, few or many, or as a class when expanded; others skip it.

J gene | clone size | V gene | D gene | CDR3 DNA | CDR3 protein
TRBJ2-3 | - | TRBV29-1 | - | TGCAGCGTTCGCGACCGGGAAACGCAGTATTTT | CSVRDRETQYF
TRBJ1-2 | - | TRBV5-1 | - | TGCGCCAGCACCCCTTTTTCGGACTATGGCTACACCTTC | CASTPFSDYGYTF
TRBJ1-5 | - | TRBV15 | - | TGTGCCACCAGCAGGACCCTCTACAGTCCTAGCAATCAGCCCCAGCATTTT | CATSRTLYSPSNQPQHF
TRBJ1-5 | - | TRBV10-3 | - | TGTGCCATCAGTGGGGGGGGCGCGGAACAGCCCCAGCATTTT | CAISGGGAEQPQHF
TRBJ2-3 | - | TRBV30 | - | TGTGCCTGGAGTTTAGGAACAGGGCTAGCAGATACGCAGTATTTT | CAWSLGTGLADTQYF
TRBJ1-2 | - | TRBV29-1 | TRBD1 | TGCAGCGTTTCTACGACAGGGTATGGCTACACCTTC | CSVSTTGYGYTF
TRBJ2-7 | once | TRBV15 | - | TGTGCCACCAGCGGGCAGGGAGGATCCTACGAGCAGTACTTC | CATSGQGGSYEQYF
TRBJ2-1 | few | TRBV18 | - | TGTGCCAGCTCCCCCACCCGGACATTAGAAGATGAGCAGTTCTTC | CASSPTRTLEDEQFF
TRBJ2-7 | - | TRBV5-1 | TRBD1 | TGCGCCAGCAGCTTGTTTCAGGGGGCCTACGAGCAGTACTTC | CASSLFQGAYEQYF
TRBJ1-1 | - | TRBV15 | - | TGTGCCACCAGCAGAGATACAGGGTATACTGAAGCTTTCTTT | CATSRDTGYTEAFF
TRBJ2-7 | once | TRBV7-2 | - | TGTGCCAGCAGCTTAGGACCCGGGGAACAGTACGAGCAGTACTTC | CASSLGPGEQYEQYF
TRBJ1-4 | - | TRBV5-1 | - | TGCGCCAGCAGCTTTGGGCAGTCTAATGAAAAACTGTTTTTT | CASSFGQSNEKLFF
TRBJ2-7 | - | TRBV24-1 | - | TGTGCCACCAGTGATTTGCTACCACTTTACGAGCAGTACTTC | CATSDLLPLYEQYF
TRBJ2-2 | - | TRBV7-9 | - | TGTGCCAGCAGCTTCCCCCGGGAGAACACCGGGGAGCTGTTTTTT | CASSFPRENTGELFF
TRBJ1-2 | - | TRBV4-1 | TRBD1 | TGCGCCAGCTCCGGGGGGCGGGACAGGGCCCAGTACGGCTACACCTTC | CASSGGRDRAQYGYTF
TRBJ1-6 | - | TRBV9 | TRBD1 | TGTGCCAGCAGTAAGACAGGGGAGACGCGGTCACCCCTCCACTTT | CASSKTGETRSPLHF
TRBJ1-1 | - | TRBV4-1 | - | TGCGCCAGCAGCCATTCAACCCCTGGGGGGGGGAAGACTGAAGCTTTCTTT | CASSHSTPGGGKTEAFF
TRBJ1-2 | - | TRBV24-1 | - | TGTGCCACCAGTGATAGCCGGGATCCCTATGGCTACACCTTC | CATSDSRDPYGYTF
TRBJ1-4 | - | TRBV2 | TRBD1 | TGTGCCAGCAGGGGGACAGGGGAAAAACTGTTTTTT | CASRGTGEKLFF
TRBJ2-7 | - | TRBV7-6 | TRBD1 | TGTGCCAGCAGCAAAGGTCCGGGACAGGGATTCAACGAGCAGTACTTC | CASSKGPGQGFNEQYF
TRBJ2-7 | - | TRBV18 | TRBD1 | TGTGCCAGCTCACCTACAGGGGGTTCCCTCTACGAGCAGTACTTC | CASSPTGGSLYEQYF
TRBJ2-1 | - | TRBV14 | - | TGTGCCAGCAGCCAGACTAGTCTTCAGTTCTTC | CASSQTSLQFF